Below, 19 T cell receptor beta chains from the same sample are listed, as sequenced in a study of brain T cells in children with intractable seizures. TCRdb keeps only in-frame clones here, not all; method: immunoSEQ multiplex PCR. Among tens of thousands of clones listed, about 93% were seen once. Sequencing was performed on peripheral blood, taken at surgery. All receptors come from a boy under three years old with tuberous sclerosis and intractable seizures.

The V call is TRBV7-9, the J call TRBJ1-1, with 9 bases lining up with TRBD1. The CDR3 covers 14 residues. V trimming: 2 bases; J trimming: 4 bases; junction bases outside the gene matches: 2. Germline V CDR1 and CDR2: SEHNR, FQNEAQ (reference sequence). The CDR3 sequence: CASSLSTGGTEAFF. CDR3 nucleotides: TGTGCCAGCAGCTTATCGACAGGGGGCACTGAAGCTTTCTTT.

The rearrangement uses TRBV5-8 and TRBJ2-3; D might be TRBD1 or TRBD2, each matching 6 bases. The V end lost 2 bases, the J end lost 10 bases, and 17 bases lay between the germline ends. Germline V gene data show CDR1 as SGHTS and CDR2 as YDEGEE. The CDR3 has 14 residues. The CDR3 sequence is CASSLRGAPYSQYF. DNA for the CDR3: TGTGCCAGCAGCTTAAGGGGGGCCCCTTATTCGCAGTATTTT. Filled out from reference TRBV5-8 and TRBJ2-3, the complete variable domain reads EAGVTQSPTHLIKTRGQQATLRCSPISGHTSVYWYQQALGLGLQFLLWYDEGEERNRGNFPPRFSGRQFPNYSSELNVNALELEDSALYLCASSLRGAPYSQYFGPGTRLTVL.

CDR3 DNA sequence: TGTGCCAGCAGCAGAAGTGGCGGTACTAATGAAAAACTGTTTTTT. Protein sequence: CASSRSGGTNEKLFF. The gene calls are TRBV6-4 and TRBJ1-4; no clear D. Germline V gene lookup returns CDR1 MRHNA and CDR2 SNTAGT. This CDR3 region has 15 residues. V was clipped by 6 bases and J by 2 bases, with 13 bases between them.

The chain joins TRBV20-1 to TRBJ1-1; TRBD1 matches at 7 bases. V trimming: 3 bases; J trimming: 11 bases; junction bases outside the gene matches: 9. The CDR3 runs 12 residues. Germline CDR1 is DFQATT and CDR2 is SNEGSKA (reference sequence). CDR3 amino acids: CSASSQGGVAFF. The CDR3 DNA sequence: TGCAGTGCTAGTAGTCAGGGGGGGGTGGCTTTCTTT.

The chain employs TRBV2 and TRBJ1-4, with D possibly being TRBD1 (5 bases). The CDR3 consists of 14 residues. Germline CDR1 and CDR2: SNHLY and FYNNEI. Trimming cost V 6 bases and J 10 bases, with 18 bases left between them. CDR3 sequence (DNA): TGTGCCAGCAGCGACTTGAGAGCGGGGGGAAAACTGTTTTTT. Protein product: CASSDLRAGGKLFF.

A word on this clone: The same CDR3 arises from other DNA sequences in this sample as well. V is TRBV3-1 (or the pseudogene TRBV3-2) and J is TRBJ2-6; D not resolved. The CDR3 extends over 14 amino acids. Trimming took 4 bases from V and 0 from J, leaving 4 bases between them. Germline-derived CDR1 and CDR2 are LGHDT and YNNKEL (reference sequence). The CDR3 nucleotides read TGTGCCAGCAGCCGACACTCTGGGGCCAACGTCCTGACTTTC. Translated, it gives CASSRHSGANVLTF.

The J gene is TRBJ2-7, the V gene TRBV30; D not resolved. The CDR3 contains 11 residues. Germline assignment: CDR1 GTSNPN and CDR2 SVGIG (reference sequence). V was shortened by 5 bases and J by 4 bases, with 9 bases between the two germline ends. The DNA of the CDR3 is TGTGCCTGGGGGGTTGGTTACGAGCAGTACTTC. It is translated as CAWGVGYEQYF.

The chain joins TRBV6-5 to TRBJ1-2; TRBD1 might be the D (5 bases). In germline, CDR1 is MNHEY, CDR2 SVGAGI. This CDR3 is built from 15 residues. V was trimmed by 4 bases and J by 4 bases, leaving 16 bases between them. In DNA, the CDR3 is TGTGCCAGCAGTTCCCAAATACGGGGGACCTATGGCTACACCTTC. Translated: CASSSQIRGTYGYTF.

CDR3 DNA: TGTGCCAGCAGTTTAAGGCACTCTGGGGCCAACGTCCTGACTTTC. This codes for CASSLRHSGANVLTF. This sequence joins TRBV27 and TRBJ2-6, with D uncertain. Trimming removed 2 bases from V and 0 bases from J, with 5 bases in between. Germline CDR1 MNHEY, CDR2 SMNVEV (reference sequence). The CDR3 is made up of 15 amino acids. Combining the CDR3 with reference TRBV27 and TRBJ2-6 gives the whole variable domain EAQVTQNPRYLITVTGKKLTVTCSQNMNHEYMSWYRQDPGLGLRQIYYSMNVEVTDKGDVPEGYKVSRKEKRNFPLILESPSPNQTSLYFCASSLRHSGANVLTFGAGSRLTVL.

The table lists this clone with a count of one. V usage is TRBV3-1 (or the pseudogene TRBV3-2) and J usage is TRBJ1-6, with TRBD1 identical over 8 bases. Unmatched junction bases numbered 0, after V lost 3 bases and J lost 2 bases. This CDR3 is built from 15 residues. Germline CDR1 and CDR2: LGHDT and YNNKEL (reference sequence). Here the CDR3 reads CASSQTGAYNSPLHF. DNA of the CDR3: TGTGCCAGCAGCCAGACAGGGGCCTATAATTCACCCCTCCACTTT.

V is TRBV27 and J is TRBJ2-7, with TRBD2 matching 10 bases. This CDR3 region has 16 residues. Germline CDR1 and CDR2: MNHEY and SMNVEV (reference sequence). Trimming at V came to 5 bases and at J to 3 bases, leaving 10 bases not matched to a gene. DNA for the CDR3: TGTGCCAGCAGTCCCGCGGGACTAGCGTCAAACTACGAGCAGTACTTC. This gives the protein CASSPAGLASNYEQYF.

This clone was counted once. V is TRBV10-2 and J is TRBJ2-1; TRBD1 or TRBD2 may be the D gene (5 bases each). The CDR3 length is 16 residues. The V end was cut by 6 bases, the J end by 4 bases, with 19 bases between. The germline V gene has CDR1 WSHSY and CDR2 SAAADI. The CDR3 DNA reads as TGCGCCAGCAGATCCCTTGGGGGAGAGGGTTACAATGAGCAGTTCTTC. It encodes CASRSLGGEGYNEQFF.

The chain links TRBV24-1 to TRBJ1-5; TRBD1 aligns across 11 bases. Germline V gene sequence: CDR1 KGHDR, CDR2 SFDVKD. With V trimmed by 3 bases and J by 7 bases, 4 bases remained unmatched. The CDR3 is 15 amino acids. CDR3 DNA: TGTGCCACCAGTGATCCGGGACAGGGGGTCCAGCCCCAGCATTTT. It yields the protein CATSDPGQGVQPQHF.

This sequence joins TRBV10-3 and TRBJ1-6, with D unclear. Germline CDR1 and CDR2: ENHRY and SYGVKD. The V end lost 0 bases, the J end lost 10 bases, and 7 bases lay between the germline ends. The CDR3 runs to 13 residues. CDR3 nucleotides: TGTGCCATCAGTGAGTCGACCGGGTCACCCCTCCACTTT. This gives the protein CAISESTGSPLHF.

This chain uses TRBV6-5 with TRBJ1-6; TRBD1 is a possible D gene (6 bases). The CDR3 length is 15 residues. Trimming took off 4 bases at V and 8 bases at J, with 15 bases between the two ends. Germline assignment: CDR1 MNHEY and CDR2 SVGAGI. CDR3 region: CASSLDSTFDSPLHF. CDR3 bases: TGTGCCAGCAGTTTGGACAGTACCTTTGATTCACCCCTCCACTTT.

The genes are TRBV13 and TRBJ2-7; a possible D gene is TRBD1 (6 bases). Germline-derived CDR1 and CDR2 are PRHDT and FYEKMQ (reference sequence). The CDR3 runs to 13 residues. The V gene lost 5 bases and the J gene lost 3 bases, with 11 bases spanning the gap. The CDR3 loop is CASSHETGYEQYF. The CDR3 coding sequence is TGTGCCAGCAGCCACGAGACAGGCTACGAGCAGTACTTC.

The chain is built from TRBV25-1 and TRBJ1-2; D remains ambiguous. V lost 9 bases, J lost 5 bases, and 13 bases lay in between. CDR1 is MGHDK, CDR2 SYGVNS, per germline. This CDR3 comprises 12 residues. CDR3: CASLDSSYGYTF. For the CDR3, the DNA is TGTGCCAGTTTAGATTCATCGTATGGCTACACCTTC.

The genes are TRBV9 and TRBJ2-1; 9 bases fit TRBD2. V dropped 0 bases and J dropped 8; count of bases not matched to a gene: 6. The germline CDR1 and CDR2 sequences are SGDLS and YYNGEE. This CDR3 contains 15 residues. Here the CDR3 reads CASSVEAGGFDEQFF. In DNA, the CDR3 is TGTGCCAGCAGCGTAGAAGCGGGAGGTTTTGATGAGCAGTTCTTC.

The genes are TRBV19 and TRBJ1-2; unclear D gene. This CDR3 has 15 residues. Germline CDR1 is LNHDA and CDR2 is SQIVND (reference sequence). The germline V and J ends were trimmed by 3 bases and 5 bases, with 16 bases remaining between them. The DNA of the CDR3 is TGTGCCAGTAGTATCTCGTCAACGGAAGGATATGGCTACACCTTC. Protein product: CASSISSTEGYGYTF.